This TCR beta chain was sequenced for a study of T cell changes during pregnancy in multiple sclerosis. This CDR3 region has 14 residues. V shed 0 bases and J shed 8 bases, with 9 bases lying between them. CDR1 and CDR2 (germline): SGDLS, YYNGEE. The data were produced by immunoSEQ multiplex PCR, yet TCRdb's version contains in-frame clones alone and is incomplete. The sample lists roughly 40,000 clones, about 91% occurring once. The V gene is TRBV9, the J gene TRBJ1-6, with TRBD1 as a possible D gene (5 bases). This sequence originates from a female donor with multiple sclerosis, enrolled in a pregnancy study. This material consisted of CD4+ T cells from peripheral blood mononuclear cells, taken before pregnancy. Here the CDR3 reads CASSVVGVDSPLHF. The CDR3 DNA is TGTGCCAGCAGCGTAGTAGGGGTCGATTCACCCCTCCACTTT. Complete variable domain (other parts from reference TRBV9 and TRBJ1-6): DSGVTQTPKHLITATGQRVTLRCSPRSGDLSVYWYQQSLDQGLQFLIQYYNGEERAKGNILERFSAQQFPDLHSELNLSSLELGDSALYFCASSVVGVDSPLHFGNGTRLTVT.